A selection of T cell receptor beta chains follows, all from one sample in a study of Ad26.COV2.S vaccination and SARS-CoV-2 variants. The method was immunoSEQ multiplex PCR; TCRdb's version includes in-frame clones alone and lacks a portion of them. This sample has around 450,000 clones, with 90% found just once. The source material was peripheral blood, sampled in a trial of Ad26.COV2.S vaccine versus placebo. The receptors were sampled from a person aged 18 to 59 who received the Ad26.COV2.S COVID-19 vaccine or a placebo. CDR3s include the opening cysteine and the closing phenylalanine or tryptophan. The D gene is left open where the match is weak. The listing skips clone size in some rows; elsewhere it reads once, few, many or a size class.

D gene: TRBD2
V gene: TRBV5-1
CDR3 length: 12
J gene: TRBJ2-1
clone size: NA
CDR3 DNA: TGCGCCAGCAGCTTTAGCGGGAATGAGCAGTTCTTC
CDR3 protein: CASSFSGNEQFF

D gene: NA
V gene: TRBV30
CDR3 length: 14
J gene: TRBJ1-2
clone size: NA
CDR3 DNA: TGTGCCTGGAGCCCAGGGTTTCTAATCTATGGCTACACCTTC
CDR3 protein: CAWSPGFLIYGYTF

D gene: TRBD1
V gene: TRBV7-6
CDR3 length: 17
J gene: TRBJ2-5
clone size: NA
CDR3 DNA: TGTGCCAGCAGCGCCGGGCAGGGGGCCCAGTACCAAGAGACCCAGTACTTC
CDR3 protein: CASSAGQGAQYQETQYF

D gene: NA
V gene: TRBV12-3/TRBV12-4
CDR3 length: 12
J gene: TRBJ1-5
clone size: NA
CDR3 DNA: TGTGCCAGCAGTTTCTGGGATCAGCCCCAGCATTTT
CDR3 protein: CASSFWDQPQHF

D gene: NA
V gene: TRBV7-7
CDR3 length: 16
J gene: TRBJ2-2
clone size: NA
CDR3 DNA: TGTGCCAGCAGCCCTCGGTCAGCTACGAACACCGGGGAGCTGTTTTTT
CDR3 protein: CASSPRSATNTGELFF

D gene: NA
V gene: TRBV6-4
CDR3 length: 15
J gene: TRBJ2-3
clone size: NA
CDR3 DNA: TGTGCCAGCAGAGAGGGACACCATAGCACAGATACGCAGTATTTT
CDR3 protein: CASREGHHSTDTQYF

D gene: NA
V gene: TRBV4-2
CDR3 length: 16
J gene: TRBJ2-3
clone size: NA
CDR3 DNA: TGTGCCAGCAGCCAAAACCCAACTAGCCCCGGAGATACGCAGTATTTT
CDR3 protein: CASSQNPTSPGDTQYF

D gene: TRBD1
V gene: TRBV5-4
CDR3 length: 15
J gene: TRBJ1-1
clone size: NA
CDR3 DNA: TGTGCCAGCAGCCACCCGACAGGGGGCATCACTGAAGCTTTCTTT
CDR3 protein: CASSHPTGGITEAFF

D gene: NA
V gene: TRBV21-1
CDR3 length: 16
J gene: TRBJ2-3
clone size: once
CDR3 DNA: TGTGCCAGCAGTACCCCACTAGCGGCTAGCACAGATACGCAGTATTTT
CDR3 protein: CASSTPLAASTDTQYF

D gene: TRBD1
V gene: TRBV7-2
CDR3 length: 14
J gene: TRBJ1-5
clone size: NA
CDR3 DNA: TGTGCCAGCAGCTTAGGGACAGGGGGGCCACCCCAGCATTTT
CDR3 protein: CASSLGTGGPPQHF

D gene: NA
V gene: TRBV7-6
CDR3 length: 14
J gene: TRBJ1-5
clone size: NA
CDR3 DNA: TGTGCCAGCAGCCTACAGGCAGGGGTTCAGCCCCAGCATTTT
CDR3 protein: CASSLQAGVQPQHF

D gene: NA
V gene: TRBV7-6
CDR3 length: 13
J gene: TRBJ1-4
clone size: NA
CDR3 DNA: TGTGCCAGCAGCGACGGGCGCGGTGAAAAACTGTTTTTT
CDR3 protein: CASSDGRGEKLFF

D gene: NA
V gene: TRBV5-1
CDR3 length: 11
J gene: TRBJ1-1
clone size: NA
CDR3 DNA: TGCGCCAGCAGCTTGGGTGCTGAAGCTTTCTTT
CDR3 protein: CASSLGAEAFF

D gene: TRBD1
V gene: TRBV11-1
CDR3 length: 16
J gene: TRBJ1-3
clone size: NA
CDR3 DNA: TGTGCCAGCAGCGCCCGGGACAGTAACTCTGGAAACACCATATATTTT
CDR3 protein: CASSARDSNSGNTIYF

D gene: NA
V gene: TRBV4-2
CDR3 length: 15
J gene: TRBJ1-1
clone size: NA
CDR3 DNA: TGTGCCAGCAGCCAAGTAGGCGGGTCGGGCACTGAAGCTTTCTTT
CDR3 protein: CASSQVGGSGTEAFF

D gene: NA
V gene: TRBV7-2
CDR3 length: 15
J gene: TRBJ2-4
clone size: NA
CDR3 DNA: TGTGCCAGCAGCCGCCGCGTGGGAGCCAAAAACATTCAGTACTTC
CDR3 protein: CASSRRVGAKNIQYF

D gene: NA
V gene: TRBV21-1
CDR3 length: 18
J gene: TRBJ2-4
clone size: NA
CDR3 DNA: TGTGCCAGCAGCAAAGGGAGCGGGAGGGCCTTGACCAAAAACATTCAGTACTTC
CDR3 protein: CASSKGSGRALTKNIQYF

D gene: TRBD1
V gene: TRBV4-1
CDR3 length: 21
J gene: TRBJ2-3
clone size: NA
CDR3 DNA: TGCGCCAGCAGCCAAGAATATACGGGACAGTCGATTACCCCTAGCACAGATACGCAGTATTTT
CDR3 protein: CASSQEYTGQSITPSTDTQYF

D gene: NA
V gene: TRBV19
CDR3 length: 16
J gene: TRBJ2-3
clone size: NA
CDR3 DNA: TGTGCCAGTAGTATAGATTGGGGAGGATTGGAAGATACGCAGTATTTT
CDR3 protein: CASSIDWGGLEDTQYF

D gene: NA
V gene: TRBV5-4
CDR3 length: 14
J gene: TRBJ2-7
clone size: NA
CDR3 DNA: TGTGCCAGCAGCTTGTGGGGGAGTGTGGACGAGCAGTACTTC
CDR3 protein: CASSLWGSVDEQYF

D gene: TRBD1
V gene: TRBV28
CDR3 length: 14
J gene: TRBJ2-5
clone size: NA
CDR3 DNA: TGTGCCAGCAGTTCCCGGACAGGGAGGGAGACCCAGTACTTC
CDR3 protein: CASSSRTGRETQYF

D gene: NA
V gene: TRBV4-2
CDR3 length: 15
J gene: TRBJ1-4
clone size: once
CDR3 DNA: TGTGCCAGCAGCCAGGGTTCCGGGAAAGAGGAAAAACTGTTTTTT
CDR3 protein: CASSQGSGKEEKLFF

D gene: NA
V gene: TRBV7-2
CDR3 length: 14
J gene: TRBJ1-5
clone size: NA
CDR3 DNA: TGTGCCAGCAGCCCCTCCAGCCCTAATCAGCCCCAGCATTTT
CDR3 protein: CASSPSSPNQPQHF

D gene: TRBD2
V gene: TRBV27
CDR3 length: 15
J gene: TRBJ2-2
clone size: few
CDR3 DNA: TGTGCCAGCGGGCAGACTAGCGGGAGGCCCGGGGAGCTGTTTTTT
CDR3 protein: CASGQTSGRPGELFF

D gene: TRBD2
V gene: TRBV18
CDR3 length: 16
J gene: TRBJ2-1
clone size: NA
CDR3 DNA: TGTGCCAGCTCAAAACCCGGGACTAGCGGGATCAATGAGCAGTTCTTC
CDR3 protein: CASSKPGTSGINEQFF

D gene: NA
V gene: TRBV23-1
CDR3 length: 15
J gene: TRBJ2-5
clone size: NA
CDR3 DNA: TGCGCCAGCAGTCAATCGATGGTCAGGGATGAGACCCAGTACTTC
CDR3 protein: CASSQSMVRDETQYF

D gene: NA
V gene: TRBV29-1
CDR3 length: 15
J gene: TRBJ2-3
clone size: NA
CDR3 DNA: TGCAGCGTTGAAAGAAGTAGCTGGAACACAGATACGCAGTATTTT
CDR3 protein: CSVERSSWNTDTQYF

D gene: NA
V gene: TRBV5-1
CDR3 length: 17
J gene: TRBJ2-7
clone size: once
CDR3 DNA: TGCGCCAGCAGCTTGGGTTTTAGGTCTAGCGCGACCCAAGAGCAGTACTTC
CDR3 protein: CASSLGFRSSATQEQYF

D gene: TRBD2
V gene: TRBV5-3
CDR3 length: 17
J gene: TRBJ2-7
clone size: NA
CDR3 DNA: TGTGCCAGAAGCTCCCAGTGGGGTCGGACTAGCTCCTACGAGCAGTACTTC
CDR3 protein: CARSSQWGRTSSYEQYF

D gene: TRBD2
V gene: TRBV5-1
CDR3 length: 16
J gene: TRBJ2-2
clone size: NA
CDR3 DNA: TGCGCCAGCAGCTTAGGGTCTAGCGGATACACCGGGGAGCTGTTTTTT
CDR3 protein: CASSLGSSGYTGELFF

D gene: TRBD1
V gene: TRBV7-2
CDR3 length: 16
J gene: TRBJ1-5
clone size: NA
CDR3 DNA: TGTGCCAGCAGCTTAGCGGACAGGGGAGGCAATCAGCCCCAGCATTTT
CDR3 protein: CASSLADRGGNQPQHF

D gene: TRBD1
V gene: TRBV7-9
CDR3 length: 15
J gene: TRBJ1-4
clone size: NA
CDR3 DNA: TGTGCCAGCAGCCTTTCGACAGGGGGCTATGAAAAACTGTTTTTT
CDR3 protein: CASSLSTGGYEKLFF

D gene: NA
V gene: TRBV19
CDR3 length: 13
J gene: TRBJ1-5
clone size: few
CDR3 DNA: TGTGCCAGTAGTATAGACGGCGATCAGCCCCAGCATTTT
CDR3 protein: CASSIDGDQPQHF

D gene: NA
V gene: TRBV9
CDR3 length: 13
J gene: TRBJ2-5
clone size: NA
CDR3 DNA: TGTGCCAGCAGCCTGGGTGGGGGGGAGACCCAGTACTTC
CDR3 protein: CASSLGGGETQYF

D gene: TRBD1
V gene: TRBV9
CDR3 length: 16
J gene: TRBJ2-1
clone size: NA
CDR3 DNA: TGTGCCAGCAGCGCGACCATGACAGGGGAGTACAATGAGCAGTTCTTC
CDR3 protein: CASSATMTGEYNEQFF

D gene: NA
V gene: TRBV7-3
CDR3 length: 16
J gene: TRBJ2-7
clone size: NA
CDR3 DNA: TGTGCCAGCAGCTCTCTGGGTGGGAGCAACCCCTACGAGCAGTACTTC
CDR3 protein: CASSSLGGSNPYEQYF

D gene: NA
V gene: TRBV9
CDR3 length: 15
J gene: TRBJ1-2
clone size: NA
CDR3 DNA: TGTGCCAGCAGGGGGTCAGGACCATCGCTAGGTGGCTACACCTTC
CDR3 protein: CASRGSGPSLGGYTF

D gene: NA
V gene: TRBV4-1
CDR3 length: 16
J gene: TRBJ2-7
clone size: NA
CDR3 DNA: TGCGCCAGCAGCCAGGTCCCGGGGGAAGGCACCTACGAGCAGTACTTC
CDR3 protein: CASSQVPGEGTYEQYF

D gene: NA
V gene: TRBV14
CDR3 length: 16
J gene: TRBJ2-2
clone size: NA
CDR3 DNA: TGTGCCAGCAGCCAAGAGGGGGGCCGGGGCACCGGGGAGCTGTTTTTT
CDR3 protein: CASSQEGGRGTGELFF

D gene: TRBD1
V gene: TRBV28
CDR3 length: 15
J gene: TRBJ1-2
clone size: NA
CDR3 DNA: TGTGCCAGCAGGGCCCGGGACAGGACTAACTATGGCTACACCTTC
CDR3 protein: CASRARDRTNYGYTF

D gene: NA
V gene: TRBV5-1
CDR3 length: 16
J gene: TRBJ2-7
clone size: NA
CDR3 DNA: TGCGCCAGCAGCTTGGGGGGGCAGCTTCTCTCCTACGAGCAGTACTTC
CDR3 protein: CASSLGGQLLSYEQYF

D gene: NA
V gene: TRBV7-6
CDR3 length: 13
J gene: TRBJ2-3
clone size: NA
CDR3 DNA: TGTGCCAGCAGCCCAGGGAAGGGTGATACGCAGTATTTT
CDR3 protein: CASSPGKGDTQYF

D gene: NA
V gene: TRBV11-2
CDR3 length: 18
J gene: TRBJ2-3
clone size: once
CDR3 DNA: TGTGCCAGCAGCTTAGTGGGCTTCAGGGCCGGGGGTCCAGATACGCAGTATTTT
CDR3 protein: CASSLVGFRAGGPDTQYF

D gene: NA
V gene: TRBV25-1
CDR3 length: 14
J gene: TRBJ2-7
clone size: NA
CDR3 DNA: TGTGCCAGCAGTCGGGACTTCTCCACTGGTGAGCAGTACTTC
CDR3 protein: CASSRDFSTGEQYF

D gene: TRBD2
V gene: TRBV27
CDR3 length: 15
J gene: TRBJ2-2
clone size: NA
CDR3 DNA: TGTGCCAGCAGTTTAACTAGCGGGAGCACCGGGGAGCTGTTTTTT
CDR3 protein: CASSLTSGSTGELFF

D gene: NA
V gene: TRBV5-5
CDR3 length: 14
J gene: TRBJ1-3
clone size: NA
CDR3 DNA: TGTGCCAGCAGCTTGGAATCAGTCGGAAACACCATATATTTT
CDR3 protein: CASSLESVGNTIYF

D gene: NA
V gene: TRBV7-2
CDR3 length: 13
J gene: TRBJ1-1
clone size: NA
CDR3 DNA: TGTGCCAGCAGCCCAGGACCGAACACTGAAGCTTTCTTT
CDR3 protein: CASSPGPNTEAFF

D gene: TRBD2
V gene: TRBV4-1
CDR3 length: 17
J gene: TRBJ2-5
clone size: NA
CDR3 DNA: TGCGCCAGCAGCTCTGCCCACACGACTAGCGGGAGGGAGACCCAGTACTTC
CDR3 protein: CASSSAHTTSGRETQYF

D gene: NA
V gene: TRBV27
CDR3 length: 16
J gene: TRBJ2-7
clone size: NA
CDR3 DNA: TGTGCCAGCAGTTTAGTGAGTGAGGGCCTCCAGTACGAGCAGTACTTC
CDR3 protein: CASSLVSEGLQYEQYF

D gene: TRBD1
V gene: TRBV6-5
CDR3 length: 13
J gene: TRBJ2-7
clone size: NA
CDR3 DNA: TGTGCCAGCCTGGGACAGGGGTCCTACGAGCAGTACTTC
CDR3 protein: CASLGQGSYEQYF

D gene: TRBD1
V gene: TRBV24-1
CDR3 length: 17
J gene: TRBJ1-2
clone size: NA
CDR3 DNA: TGTGCCACCAGTGATTCGGGACAGGGGGCAGGATACTATGGCTACACCTTC
CDR3 protein: CATSDSGQGAGYYGYTF

D gene: NA
V gene: TRBV6-5
CDR3 length: 14
J gene: TRBJ2-2
clone size: NA
CDR3 DNA: TGTGCCAGCAGCAGGGGTACGAACACCGGGGAGCTGTTTTTT
CDR3 protein: CASSRGTNTGELFF

D gene: NA
V gene: TRBV5-6
CDR3 length: 15
J gene: TRBJ2-2
clone size: NA
CDR3 DNA: TGTGCCAGCAGCTTTGTGGGTATCAGGACCGGGGAGCTGTTTTTT
CDR3 protein: CASSFVGIRTGELFF